A single sample gave rise to the 13 T cell receptor beta chains below, sequenced in a study of T cells expressing NK-cell markers. TCRdb re-called the 5' RACE reads and gives one entry per CDR3 protein, without DNA. This table lists about 380,000 distinct CDR3 sequences. Sequencing was carried out using blood T cells: a sorted CD56 or NKG2C T cell subset, CD4+ or CD8+ T cells, or bulk PBMC T cells (not recorded which). These receptors were obtained from a man between 18 and 69 years old in good health.

The V gene is TRBV4-2, the J gene TRBJ1-1; TCRdb picks TRBD1, but there is no DNA to check that call. Germline loops: CDR1 LGHNA, CDR2 YNFKEQ. CDR3 length: 16 amino acids. CDR3 protein: CASSHFGGRGGTEAFF.

The chain recombines TRBV7-9 with TRBJ2-3; TCRdb gives TRBD2 as the D gene, but with no DNA this cannot be confirmed. This CDR3 region has 14 residues. Germline CDR1 and CDR2: SEHNR and FQNEAQ (reference sequence). This CDR3 reads CASSRVRAADTQYF. Full variable domain (outside the CDR3, taken from reference TRBV7-9 and TRBJ2-3): DTGVSQNPRHKITKRGQNVTFRCDPISEHNRLYWYRQTLGQGPEFLTYFQNEAQLEKSRLLSDRFSAERPKGSFSTLEIQRTEQGDSAMYLCASSRVRAADTQYFGPGTRLTVL.

The chain uses TRBV20-1 and TRBJ2-5; the D call of TRBD2 rests on TCRdb alone, since no DNA is present to check it. This CDR3 has 16 residues. CDR1 and CDR2 from the germline V gene are DFQATT and SNEGSKA (reference sequence). The CDR3 spells CSATPQVAGDQETQYF.

The chain employs TRBV14 and TRBJ2-6. This CDR3 contains 13 residues. Germline assignment: CDR1 SGHDN and CDR2 FVKESK. The CDR3 reads CASSQSGANVLTF.

The genes are TRBV6-5 and TRBJ2-5; TCRdb's D call, TRBD1, is unchecked because there is no DNA. CDR1 and CDR2 (germline): MNHEY, SVGAGI. The CDR3 is 15 amino acids. CDR3: CASSYRPIPRQTQYF.

The V call is TRBV5-1, the J call TRBJ2-3; as DNA is missing, the TRBD2 call by TCRdb cannot be tested. CDR3 length equals 19 residues. The germline CDR1 and CDR2 sequences are SGHRS and YFSETQ. The CDR3 is CASSYVPGLAGGYTDTQYF.

This rearrangement joins TRBV5-1 to TRBJ2-7; TCRdb picks TRBD2, but there is no DNA to check that call. This CDR3 has 14 residues. Germline-derived CDR1 and CDR2 are SGHRS and YFSETQ. CDR3 sequence reads: CASSLVVQPYEQYF.

The chain recombines TRBV7-8 with TRBJ2-5; TCRdb's D call of TRBD1 is untestable without DNA. The length of the CDR3 is 14 residues. The germline CDR1 and CDR2 sequences are SGHVS and FQNEAQ. The chain's CDR3 is CASRRGDAQGTQYF.

V usage is TRBV28 and J usage is TRBJ2-7; checking the TCRdb D call of TRBD2 is not possible without DNA. This CDR3 spans 14 amino acids. The V gene's germline CDR1 is MDHEN and CDR2 SYDVKM. This CDR3 is CASTGRQAPYEQYF.

The chain uses TRBV3-1 and TRBJ2-7; checking the TCRdb D call of TRBD1 is not possible without DNA. This CDR3 is built from 16 residues. Germline V gene sequence: CDR1 LGHDT, CDR2 YNNKEL (reference sequence). The CDR3 here is CASSQRTGVFMSEQYF.

V gene TRBV6-5 combines with J gene TRBJ2-7; the TCRdb call, TRBD1, lacks DNA for checking. The CDR3 totals 15 residues. The germline CDR1 and CDR2 sequences are MNHEY and SVGAGI. The CDR3 region is CASIKVGQGAYEQYF.

This rearrangement joins TRBV20-1 to TRBJ1-2; the D gene TCRdb calls, TRBD1, cannot be checked with no DNA. The CDR3 spans 13 residues. CDR1 is DFQATT, CDR2 SNEGSKA, per germline (reference sequence). The CDR3 here is CSAPRGTGSGYTF.

The chain recombines TRBV15 with TRBJ2-7. The germline gives CDR1 LNHNV, CDR2 YYDKDF (reference sequence). The CDR3 has 18 amino acids. The CDR3 loop is CATSRVRVWNSFSYEQYF. Looking up the rest from reference TRBV15 and TRBJ2-7 gives the full variable domain: DAMVIQNPRYQVTQFGKPVTLSCSQTLNHNVMYWYQQKSSQAPKLLFHYYDKDFNNEADTPDNFQSRRPNTSFCFLDIRSPGLGDTAMYLCATSRVRVWNSFSYEQYFGPGTRLTVT.